This T cell receptor beta chain was identified during a study of siplizumab effects on memory and regulatory T cells. The study, taken as a whole, reports: A minor fraction of alloreactive clones, and no more, mapped to unstimulated subsets. Siplizumab significantly reduced alloreactive sequences traceable to unstimulated CD4+ memory cells. Apparently more diverse than memory cells, naive T cells also seemed major alloresponse contributors.

Germline V gene lookup returns CDR1 KGHSH and CDR2 LQKENI. The length of the CDR3 is 11 residues. Trimming pared 3 bases from V and 5 bases from J, leaving 4 bases between. With respect to this clone: Its antigen is not identified.

Method: immunoSEQ multiplex PCR; TCRdb's copy keeps in-frame clones and lacks some. The table records 100,000 to 110,000 clones, about 95% of them present only once. The clonotype was recovered from a human donor in good health. The specimen sequenced was non-Treg CD4+ T cells sorted from blood. V is TRBV18 and J is TRBJ2-5; D unclear. The CDR3 protein is CASSPSETQYF. For the CDR3, the DNA is TGTGCCAGCTCACCTTCGGAGACCCAGTACTTC.